A single TCR beta chain is shown here with its context. Its antigen is not identified. This entry is derived from a study of CD8+ T cells in alopecia areata. Study background: Treatment comprised oral tofacitinib, 5 to 10 mg twice daily, in treated patients.

Regarding treatment: oral pan-JAK inhibitor, 5-10 mg twice daily. Points from the study as a whole: TCR sharing across patients was less clear than in mice, possibly HLA-related. Many of the expanded lesional clones endured in scalp and blood while on tofacitinib.

cDNA prepared by RNA extraction and subsequent reverse transcription served as the template for sequencing. Here immunoSEQ multiplex PCR was the method, and the copy in TCRdb shows in-frame clones only, minus some. The sample shows approximately 280,000 clones, 55% to 75% of them seen only once. CDR3 length equals 14 residues. Germline assignment: CDR1 MNHEY and CDR2 SMNVEV (reference sequence). With 6 bases clipped from V and 1 base from J, the junction kept 4 bases outside the gene matches. V gene TRBV27 combines with J gene TRBJ1-2, with 8 positions matching TRBD1. The source of this sequence is a human donor with alopecia areata. The specimen comprised CD4+ T cells sorted from blood, sampled at week 24, from a patient treated with tofacitinib. CDR3 DNA: TGTGCCAGCAGGGCACAGGGGGGTAACTATGGCTACACCTTC. Translation: CASRAQGGNYGYTF.